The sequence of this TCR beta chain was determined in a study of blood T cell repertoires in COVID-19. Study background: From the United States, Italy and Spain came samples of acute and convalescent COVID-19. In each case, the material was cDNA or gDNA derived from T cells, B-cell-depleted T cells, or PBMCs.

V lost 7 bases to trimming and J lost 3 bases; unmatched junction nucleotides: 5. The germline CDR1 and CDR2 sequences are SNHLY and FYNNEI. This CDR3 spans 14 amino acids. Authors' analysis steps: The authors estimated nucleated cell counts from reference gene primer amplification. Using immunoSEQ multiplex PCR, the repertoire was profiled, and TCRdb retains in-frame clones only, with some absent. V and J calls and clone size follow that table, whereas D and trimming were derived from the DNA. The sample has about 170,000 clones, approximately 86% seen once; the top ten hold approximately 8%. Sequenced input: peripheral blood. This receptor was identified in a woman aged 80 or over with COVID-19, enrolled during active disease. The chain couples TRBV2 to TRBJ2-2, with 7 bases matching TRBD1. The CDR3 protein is CASKRGRDTGELFF. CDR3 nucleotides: TGTGCCAGCAAAAGGGGGCGGGACACCGGGGAGCTGTTTTTT.